This TCR beta chain was retrieved from a study of OX40 agonist ivuxolimab in advanced cancers. Study summary: Partial responses were achieved by three patients, one with hepatocellular carcinoma and two with cutaneous melanoma.

For this clone: Its antigen is still unknown.

CDR1 is SGDLS and CDR2 is YYNGEE in the germline V gene. The CDR3 has 14 residues. Between the trimmed V and J ends, which lost 0 bases and 1 base, there was a span of 6 bases. Whole-study results and caveats: The investigators did not determine what antigen specificity the expanded peripheral T cells had.

Libraries were prepared by immunoSEQ multiplex PCR; TCRdb keeps only in-frame clonotypes and omits some of them. The sample records 55,000 to 65,000 clones, about 90% being singletons. This TCR came from an adult with an advanced solid tumor such as melanoma, head and neck, liver or kidney cancer. The rearrangement joins TRBV9 to TRBJ2-3, with D tentatively TRBD1 or TRBD2 (5 bases each). This sample comprised CD4+ or CD8+ T cells sorted from blood, obtained in a trial of the OX40 agonist ivuxolimab. CDR3 nucleotide sequence: TGTGCCAGCAGCGTAGCGGGGCGCACAGATACGCAGTATTTT. This sequence encodes CASSVAGRTDTQYF.